Below are 31 T cell receptor beta chains sequenced from a single sample in a study of T cell responses to AZD1222 COVID-19 vaccine. Produced via immunoSEQ multiplex PCR; TCRdb's table is partial and in-frame only. The table shows about 110,000 clones, with around 89% occurring only once. The sequenced sample was peripheral blood, obtained on day 0 of AZD1222 vaccination. The receptor set was obtained from an adult in good health.

The chain employs TRBV5-5 and TRBJ1-2; D may be TRBD1 (5 bases). This CDR3 is built from 16 residues. Trimming removed 4 bases from V and 0 bases from J, with 16 bases in between. Germline V gives CDR1 SGHKS, CDR2 YYEKEE (reference sequence). The CDR3 reads CASSLTGTETNYGYTF. CDR3 in DNA: TGTGCCAGCAGCCTCACCGGGACCGAGACTAACTATGGCTACACCTTC.

The chain is built from TRBV19 and TRBJ1-6; 7 bases align to TRBD1. Germline V gives CDR1 LNHDA, CDR2 SQIVND (reference sequence). The V segment lost 6 bases and the J segment 5 bases; nucleotides outside the gene matches: 4. This CDR3 contains 14 residues. In nucleotides, the CDR3 is TGTGCCAGTAGCACAGGGGAAAATAATTCACCCCTCCACTTT. Amino acids: CASSTGENNSPLHF. The variable domain in full, with the rest retrieved from reference TRBV19 and TRBJ1-6, is DGGITQSPKYLFRKEGQNVTLSCEQNLNHDAMYWYRQDPGQGLRLIYYSQIVNDFQKGDIAEGYSVSREKKESFPLTVTSAQKNPTAFYLCASSTGENNSPLHFGNGTRLTVT.

In DNA, the CDR3 is TGTGCCAGCAGCTACGGACACACTGAGTCCTACGAGCAGTACTTC. This gives the protein CASSYGHTESYEQYF. This rearrangement joins TRBV11-2 to TRBJ2-7; possibly TRBD1 for D (5 bases). The CDR3 has 15 residues. Trimming took off 4 bases at V and 1 base at J, with 14 bases between the two ends. Per the germline V gene, CDR1 is SGHAT and CDR2 is FQNNGV.

The chain joins TRBV28 to TRBJ1-6, with TRBD1 matching over 9 bases. V lost 3 bases and J lost 8; bases outside the gene matches: 2. Per the germline V gene, CDR1 is MDHEN and CDR2 is SYDVKM. The length of the CDR3 is 14 residues. The CDR3 spells CASSLTGGYSPLHF. CDR3 in DNA: TGTGCCAGCAGTTTGACAGGGGGTTATTCACCCCTCCACTTT.

The chain has TRBV9 and TRBJ2-1; D could derive from TRBD1 or TRBD2 (6 bases each). Per the germline V gene, CDR1 is SGDLS and CDR2 is YYNGEE. CDR3 length: 16 amino acids. V was pared by 2 bases and J by 6 bases, with 18 bases between. The CDR3 nucleotides are TGTGCCAGCAGCGTGGGAGGCCCTACAGGGACCAATGAGCAGTTCTTC. As protein: CASSVGGPTGTNEQFF. Filled out from reference TRBV9 and TRBJ2-1, the complete variable domain reads DSGVTQTPKHLITATGQRVTLRCSPRSGDLSVYWYQQSLDQGLQFLIQYYNGEERAKGNILERFSAQQFPDLHSELNLSSLELGDSALYFCASSVGGPTGTNEQFFGPGTRLTVL.

This chain connects TRBV6-1 to TRBJ2-1, with D uncertain. Trimming shortened V by 2 bases and J by 9 bases, and 14 bases separated the two germline ends. In germline, CDR1 is MNHNS, CDR2 SASEGT. The CDR3 is made up of 14 amino acids. This chain's CDR3 is CASSERTTGGEQFF. In DNA, the CDR3 is TGTGCCAGCAGTGAAAGGACCACGGGCGGTGAGCAGTTCTTC.

V gene TRBV19 combines with J gene TRBJ1-5, with D hard to call. CDR1 LNHDA and CDR2 SQIVND come from the germline V gene (reference sequence). This CDR3 is 13 amino acids long. V gave up 6 bases and J gave up 6 bases, with 12 bases separating them. CDR3: CASRSREGQPQHF. The CDR3 DNA follows: TGTGCCAGTAGGTCAAGGGAAGGTCAGCCCCAGCATTTT.

This chain links TRBV18 with TRBJ2-7, with 9 bases matching TRBD1. Trimming at V came to 0 bases and at J to 3 bases, leaving 6 bases not matched to a gene. The CDR3 is made up of 16 amino acids. Germline V CDR1 and CDR2: KGHSH, LQKENI. DNA of the CDR3: TGTGCCAGCTCACCACCCCCGGGACAGGGAGACTACGAGCAGTACTTC. This translates into CASSPPPGQGDYEQYF.

This chain uses TRBV19 with TRBJ1-5; D gene ambiguous. V gave up 3 bases and J gave up 7 bases, with 13 bases separating them. This CDR3 spans 14 amino acids. Germline values: CDR1 LNHDA, CDR2 SQIVND (reference sequence). CDR3 DNA: TGTGCCAGTAGTATGGACCCGGGCAGGCAGCCCCAGCATTTT. This translates into CASSMDPGRQPQHF.

The rearrangement links TRBV4-3 to TRBJ2-2, with D possibly TRBD2 on 6 matching bases. The CDR3 is 13 residues long. Germline values: CDR1 LGHNA, CDR2 YSLEER. V was cut by 8 bases and J by 4 bases, with 11 bases left in between. CDR3: CASGGGSTGELFF. CDR3 coding DNA: TGCGCCAGCGGTGGAGGGTCCACCGGGGAGCTGTTTTTT.

This sequence joins TRBV28 and TRBJ2-7, with TRBD1 matching 7 bases. CDR1 is MDHEN and CDR2 is SYDVKM in the germline V gene. The length of the CDR3 is 16 residues. The V and J ends lost 4 bases and 2 bases, in that order; junction bases with no gene match: 11. The CDR3 protein is CASSSPRDRTPYEQYF. CDR3 coding DNA: TGTGCCAGCAGTTCCCCACGGGACAGAACTCCCTACGAGCAGTACTTC. The entire variable domain, with the rest obtained from reference TRBV28 and TRBJ2-7, is as follows: DVKVTQSSRYLVKRTGEKVFLECVQDMDHENMFWYRQDPGLGLRLIYFSYDVKMKEKGDIPEGYSVSREKKERFSLILESASTNQTSMYLCASSSPRDRTPYEQYFGPGTRLTVT.

The chain links TRBV7-6 to TRBJ2-5; D remains unclear. In germline, CDR1 is SGHVS, CDR2 FNYEAQ. This CDR3 region has 15 residues. Trimming removed 5 bases from V and 4 bases from J, with 17 bases in between. The CDR3 DNA sequence: TGTGCCAGCAGCGAATCCGGGTCGGTCGGAGAGACCCAGTACTTC. This translates into CASSESGSVGETQYF.

The chain carries TRBV9 and TRBJ1-2; 8 nucleotides line up with TRBD1. The V gene's germline CDR1 is SGDLS and CDR2 YYNGEE. J gave up 8 bases and V 6 bases, and 6 bases lay outside the gene matches. The CDR3 contains 12 residues. CDR3: CASTGGLVGYTF. CDR3 nucleotides: TGTGCCAGCACAGGGGGCCTGGTCGGCTACACCTTC.

The J gene is TRBJ1-1, the V gene TRBV10-3; possible D gene TRBD1, 5 bases. This CDR3 comprises 14 residues. Germline loops: CDR1 ENHRY, CDR2 SYGVKD. V was trimmed by 0 bases and J by 3 bases, leaving 8 bases between them. CDR3 bases: TGTGCCATCAGTGAGTCGGACACATACACTGAAGCTTTCTTT. The encoded protein is CAISESDTYTEAFF.

The genes are TRBV9 and TRBJ2-7, with a tentative D call TRBD2 (6 bases). V was shortened by 3 bases and J by 2 bases, with 12 bases between the two germline ends. Germline CDR1 is SGDLS and CDR2 is YYNGEE. The CDR3 extends over 14 amino acids. The CDR3 loop reads CASSGGTAPYEQYF. The CDR3 DNA follows: TGTGCCAGCAGCGGCGGGACGGCACCCTACGAGCAGTACTTC.

The chain has TRBV7-6 and TRBJ2-5, with 8 bases identical to TRBD2. The CDR3 is 17 amino acids. CDR1 SGHVS and CDR2 FNYEAQ come from the germline V gene. V gave up 5 bases and J gave up 5 bases; unmatched junction bases: 16. As DNA, the CDR3 is TGTGCCAGCAGCCCCGGACCTGGGGCGGGGGGTAGGGAGACCCAGTACTTC. Translation gives CASSPGPGAGGRETQYF.

The chain combines TRBV11-2 with TRBJ2-7; 7 bases fit TRBD2. CDR3 length: 15 residues. V shed 2 bases, J shed 3 bases, and the junction held 7 bases outside the gene matches. Germline V gene lookup returns CDR1 SGHAT and CDR2 FQNNGV. In DNA form, the CDR3 reads TGTGCCAGCAGCTTATATGCGGGGGAATTCTACGAGCAGTACTTC. Its translation is CASSLYAGEFYEQYF. The full variable domain, rest sourced from reference TRBV11-2 and TRBJ2-7, is EAGVAQSPRYKIIEKRQSVAFWCNPISGHATLYWYQQILGQGPKLLIQFQNNGVVDDSQLPKDRFSAERLKGVDSTLKIQPAKLEDSAVYLCASSLYAGEFYEQYFGPGTRLTVT.

The chain couples TRBV9 to TRBJ2-2; TRBD1 agrees at 8 bases. CDR1 is SGDLS and CDR2 is YYNGEE in the germline V gene. The CDR3 loop spans 16 amino acids. With V trimmed by 4 bases and J by 5 bases, 10 bases remained unmatched. The CDR3 loop is CASSPTGGVGTGELFF. DNA of the CDR3: TGTGCCAGCAGCCCAACAGGGGGAGTAGGTACCGGGGAGCTGTTTTTT.

This clone was detected only a few times. The rearrangement links TRBV7-9 to TRBJ1-2; a weak D match, TRBD1 (5 bases). The length of the CDR3 is 16 residues. V dropped 0 bases and J dropped 0 bases, with 11 bases sitting between them. Germline CDR1 reads SEHNR; CDR2 reads FQNEAQ (reference sequence). In nucleotides, the CDR3 is TGTGCCAGCAGCTTAGCGCGACAGCGAGCTAACTATGGCTACACCTTC. The encoded protein is CASSLARQRANYGYTF.

The genes are TRBV6-5 and TRBJ1-3, with D unresolved. Trimming stripped 8 bases from V and 2 bases from J, with 13 bases between. This CDR3 contains 14 residues. In germline, CDR1 is MNHEY, CDR2 SVGAGI. The CDR3 nucleotides read TGTGCCAGCGCGACGAAACGACCTGGAAACACCATATATTTT. Translation gives CASATKRPGNTIYF.

V gene TRBV6-5 combines with J gene TRBJ2-5, with D perhaps TRBD1 (6 bases). The CDR3 sequence is 12 residues long. CDR1 and CDR2 (germline): MNHEY, SVGAGI. V was pared by 8 bases and J by 3 bases, with 10 bases between. The CDR3 region has the DNA TGTGCCAGCGGGACACAAAAAGAGACCCAGTACTTC. Protein sequence: CASGTQKETQYF.

The V and J genes are TRBV28 and TRBJ2-4, with D perhaps being TRBD1 or TRBD2 (5 bases each). The CDR3 is 14 amino acids. Between the trimmed V and J ends, which lost 2 bases and 5 bases, there was a span of 10 bases. The germline V gene encodes CDR1 MDHEN and CDR2 SYDVKM. The CDR3 spells CASSLEVGENIQYF. The CDR3 region has the DNA TGTGCCAGCAGTTTAGAGGTGGGGGAAAACATTCAGTACTTC.

The chain combines TRBV6-4 with TRBJ1-2, with a tentative D call TRBD1 (5 bases). The ends were cut back, 3 bases at V and 5 bases at J, with 10 bases in the middle. Germline assignment: CDR1 MRHNA and CDR2 SNTAGT. The CDR3 runs 13 residues. CDR3 bases: TGTGCCAGCAGTGAAGGCTGGGGGTATGGCTACACCTTC. It specifies CASSEGWGYGYTF.

This clone appeared once. The V gene is TRBV7-9, the J gene TRBJ1-1, with 7 bases matching TRBD1. The J segment lost 5 bases and the V segment lost 5 bases, leaving 11 bases of the junction unmatched. This CDR3 spans 15 amino acids. Germline loops: CDR1 SEHNR, CDR2 FQNEAQ (reference sequence). CDR3 coding DNA: TGTGCCAGCAGCCTTAGACAGGGTGGAGGGACTGAAGCTTTCTTT. Translated, it gives CASSLRQGGGTEAFF. Full variable domain (rest looked up from reference TRBV7-9 and TRBJ1-1): DTGVSQNPRHKITKRGQNVTFRCDPISEHNRLYWYRQTLGQGPEFLTYFQNEAQLEKSRLLSDRFSAERPKGSFSTLEIQRTEQGDSAMYLCASSLRQGGGTEAFFGQGTRLTVV.

The chain has TRBV3-1 (or the pseudogene TRBV3-2) and TRBJ2-3, with 9 bases matching TRBD2. The CDR3 contains 18 residues. The V segment lost 4 bases and the J segment 2 bases; nucleotides outside the gene matches: 13. The germline V gene has CDR1 LGHDT and CDR2 YNNKEL (reference sequence). In DNA, the CDR3 is TGTGCCAGCAGCCTCGGAAGGGGTAGCGGGGGTTACACAGATACGCAGTATTTT. Residues: CASSLGRGSGGYTDTQYF.

This clone was recorded once. This sequence joins TRBV13 and TRBJ1-5; a possible D gene is TRBD1 (5 bases). The ends were cut back, 5 bases at V and 7 bases at J, with 9 bases in the middle. The CDR3 runs to 12 residues. Germline V gives CDR1 PRHDT, CDR2 FYEKMQ (reference sequence). The CDR3 DNA follows: TGTGCCAGCAGCCTCGGGGGGCAGCCCCAGCATTTT. Protein product: CASSLGGQPQHF. The full variable domain, its missing parts supplied by reference TRBV13 and TRBJ1-5, is AAGVIQSPRHLIKEKRETATLKCYPIPRHDTVYWYQQGPGQDPQFLISFYEKMQSDKGSIPDRFSAQQFSDYHSELNMSSLELGDSALYFCASSLGGQPQHFGDGTRLSIL.

This clone was counted once. The chain employs TRBV27 and TRBJ2-1; D unclear. Trimming shortened V by 2 bases and J by 0 bases, and 14 bases separated the two germline ends. Germline-derived CDR1 and CDR2 are MNHEY and SMNVEV (reference sequence). The CDR3 spans 17 residues. CDR3 residues: CASSLKVALYSYNEQFF. In DNA form, the CDR3 reads TGTGCCAGCAGTTTAAAGGTAGCCCTATACTCCTACAATGAGCAGTTCTTC.

This clone is a singleton in its sample. The chain employs TRBV29-1 and TRBJ2-5, with a tentative D call TRBD2 (6 bases). The CDR3 extends over 11 amino acids. The germline V gene encodes CDR1 SQVTM and CDR2 ANQGSEA. Deletions cut 4 bases from V and 5 bases from J, with 8 bases between. CDR3 bases: TGCAGCGTTGCGGGGGAGGAGACCCAGTACTTC. Its translation: CSVAGEETQYF.

This clone has only one observation. The rearrangement joins TRBV11-2 to TRBJ2-1; TRBD1 matches 8 bases. The CDR3 is 12 amino acids. Germline assignment: CDR1 SGHAT and CDR2 FQNNGV. As DNA, the CDR3 is TGTGCGACAGGGTGGACAGGGAATGAGCAGTTCTTC. Its protein product is CATGWTGNEQFF.

In this sample, this clone turned up many times. J is TRBJ2-1 and V is TRBV3-1 (or the pseudogene TRBV3-2); the D gene is possibly TRBD2 (5 bases). The CDR3 has 14 residues. Germline V lookup: CDR1 LGHDT, CDR2 YNNKEL (reference sequence). Trimming took off 4 bases at V and 4 bases at J, with 11 bases between the two ends. The CDR3 nucleotides read TGTGCCAGCAGCCCCCTGGACTTTTACAATGAGCAGTTCTTC. Translated: CASSPLDFYNEQFF.

The gene calls are TRBV24-1 and TRBJ2-1; D gene uncertain. Germline CDR1 is KGHDR and CDR2 is SFDVKD. The CDR3 loop spans 13 amino acids. The ends were cut back, 5 bases at V and 6 bases at J, with 10 bases in the middle. The CDR3 is CATSADWGNEQFF. In DNA, the CDR3 is TGTGCCACCAGTGCCGATTGGGGCAATGAGCAGTTCTTC.